These T cell receptor beta chains were read from a single sample in a study of T cell responses to AZD1222 COVID-19 vaccine. The protocol was immunoSEQ multiplex PCR, while the TCRdb copy is restricted to in-frame clones and leaves out a portion. The sample carries tens of thousands of clones, around 80% recorded once. Sequencing used peripheral blood, obtained on day 0 of MenACWY control vaccination. The origin of the receptors is an adult in good health. Each CDR3 is given with its conserved first and last residue. Fields, in order: J gene, clone size, D gene, V gene, CDR3 DNA, CDR3 protein. A D gene is named only where the DNA matches it firmly. Part of the rows lack a size; the others show once, few, many or a class for expanded clones.

TRBJ1-1,-,-,TRBV10-1,TGCGCCAGCAGTGGCCAATTGAACACTGAAGCTTTCTTT,CASSGQLNTEAFF
TRBJ2-2,-,-,TRBV6-2/TRBV6-3,TGTGCCAGCAGCATTTACGTCGACACCGGGGAGCTGTTTTTT,CASSIYVDTGELFF
TRBJ1-4,-,-,TRBV7-9,TGTGCCAGCAGCCGTACCGAGGGTATGACTAATGAAAAACTGTTTTTT,CASSRTEGMTNEKLFF
TRBJ1-3,few,-,TRBV9,TGTGCCAGCAGCCCCGCCGGGACACACTCTGGAAACACCATATATTTT,CASSPAGTHSGNTIYF
TRBJ2-1,-,TRBD2,TRBV7-2,TGTGCCAGCAGCCGGACTAGCGGGAGCTCCTACAATGAGCAGTTCTTC,CASSRTSGSSYNEQFF
TRBJ1-2,-,TRBD1,TRBV30,TGTGCCTACAAGGGACAGGGAAGATATGGCTACACCTTC,CAYKGQGRYGYTF
TRBJ1-6,-,TRBD1,TRBV2,TGTGCCAGCAGACCCGGGACAGCTCTAATTAGTTCACCCCTCCACTTT,CASRPGTALISSPLHF
TRBJ1-1,-,-,TRBV6-5,TGTGCCAGCAGCTCACACAGCATGGAGACTGAAGCTTTCTTT,CASSSHSMETEAFF
TRBJ1-2,-,-,TRBV6-5,TGTGCCAGCAGTTACGTACAAGTCGGCTATGGCTACACCTTC,CASSYVQVGYGYTF
TRBJ1-1,-,-,TRBV12-3/TRBV12-4,TGTGCCAGCAGTTTGGGCCCTGAAGCTTTCTTT,CASSLGPEAFF
TRBJ2-3,-,-,TRBV6-5,TGTGCCAGCAGGGAGCTGCGGACAGATACGCAGTATTTT,CASRELRTDTQYF
TRBJ1-1,few,TRBD1,TRBV2,TGTGCCAGCACTGGACAGGGTCTGGGCACTGAAGCTTTCTTT,CASTGQGLGTEAFF